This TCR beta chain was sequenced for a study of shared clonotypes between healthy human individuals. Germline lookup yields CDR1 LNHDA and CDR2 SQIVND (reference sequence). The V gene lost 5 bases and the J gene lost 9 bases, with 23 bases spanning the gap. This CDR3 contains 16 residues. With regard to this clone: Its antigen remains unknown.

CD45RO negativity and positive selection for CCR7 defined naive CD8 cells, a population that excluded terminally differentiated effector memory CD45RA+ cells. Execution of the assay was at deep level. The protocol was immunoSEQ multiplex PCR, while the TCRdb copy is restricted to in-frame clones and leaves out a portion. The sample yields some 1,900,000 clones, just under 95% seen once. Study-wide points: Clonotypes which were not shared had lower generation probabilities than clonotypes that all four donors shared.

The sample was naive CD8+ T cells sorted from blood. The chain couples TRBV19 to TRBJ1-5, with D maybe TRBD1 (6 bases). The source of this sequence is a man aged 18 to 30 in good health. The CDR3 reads CASSLLTGGDPGPQHF. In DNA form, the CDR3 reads TGTGCCAGTAGTCTGCTGACAGGAGGAGACCCAGGGCCCCAGCATTTT.